This TCR beta chain was identified in a study of blood T cell repertoires in COVID-19. Study-level information: Both acute and convalescent COVID-19 samples were obtained from the United States, Italy and Spain. T cells, B-cell-depleted T cells, or PBMCs provided the cDNA or gDNA that served as material.

Trimming took off 2 bases at V and 3 bases at J, with 13 bases between the two ends. CDR1 is MNHEY and CDR2 is SVGAGI in the germline V gene. The length of the CDR3 is 15 residues. As originally analysed: Estimates of nucleated cell counts were drawn from the amplification of reference gene primers. The table came from immunoSEQ multiplex PCR; TCRdb's copy has only in-frame clones and leaves some out. V, J and clone size reflect that table, while D and trimming were determined from the DNA. The sample records 30,000 to 40,000 clones, roughly 88% being singletons. V gene TRBV6-5 combines with J gene TRBJ1-1; perhaps TRBD1 as D (6 bases). This receptor was identified in a human donor in a cohort sampled during active COVID-19. Sequenced sample: peripheral blood. As DNA, the CDR3 is TGTGCCAGCAGTTACACGGGGGGCTCGGACACTGAAGCTTTCTTT. Translation: CASSYTGGSDTEAFF.